This TCR beta chain was recorded in a study of early T cells in non-severe SARS-CoV-2 infection. J was trimmed by 7 bases and V by 5 bases; bases with no gene match: 3. Germline lookup yields CDR1 DFQATT and CDR2 SNEGSKA (reference sequence). CDR3 size: 12 residues. MiXCR was run by TCRdb on the 5' RACE reads, yielding one entry per CDR3 protein. The sample has 84,000 or so distinct CDR3 sequences, 9.5% to 13% seen once. This clonotype has ten or more counts. The genes are TRBV20-1 and TRBJ2-4, with 9 bases that match TRBD1. Sequences were obtained from whole blood. This sequence originates from an adult who was a healthcare worker with PCR-confirmed SARS-CoV-2 infection or an uninfected control (not recorded which). In nucleotides, the CDR3 is TGCAGTGCTCGGACAGGGGTGAACATTCAGTACTTC. Protein: CSARTGVNIQYF.